These 25 T cell receptor beta chains came from one sample sequenced in a study of blood T cells in healthy people across ages. The use of a sample-barcoded 5' primer and a J-beta primer mix characterized a second PCR of 7 to 11 cycles. TCRdb reprocessed the 5' RACE reads via MiXCR and lists one record per CDR3 protein. The sample yields more than 650,000 distinct CDR3 sequences, roughly 25% seen once. This sample also appeared in a second study, on T cells of mothers and their children.

The sample taken for sequencing was blood. These receptors all stem from a boy younger than 18 in good health.

A few counts support this clonotype. The V and J genes are TRBV6-2 or TRBV6-3 and TRBJ1-1; the match to TRBD1 covers 7 bases. There are 16 residues in the CDR3. CDR1 is MNHEY and CDR2 is SVGEGT in the germline V gene. Germline trimming cut 4 bases from V and 5 bases from J; bases unmatched to any gene: 13. CDR3: CASSSGTEAPWTEAFF. DNA of the CDR3: TGTGCCAGCAGTTCCGGGACAGAGGCCCCTTGGACTGAAGCTTTCTTT.

This clonotype was seen a few times. The CDR3 loop reads CASSAAQGNEQFF. In DNA form, the CDR3 reads TGTGCCAGCAGTGCCGCCCAGGGCAATGAGCAGTTCTTC. The chain joins TRBV9 to TRBJ2-1; D possibly corresponds to TRBD1 (5 bases). Germline CDR1 is SGDLS and CDR2 is YYNGEE. CDR3 size: 13 residues. V was trimmed by 5 bases and J by 6 bases, leaving 12 bases between them. Full variable domain (missing parts from reference TRBV9 and TRBJ2-1): DSGVTQTPKHLITATGQRVTLRCSPRSGDLSVYWYQQSLDQGLQFLIQYYNGEERAKGNILERFSAQQFPDLHSELNLSSLELGDSALYFCASSAAQGNEQFFGPGTRLTVL.

V gene TRBV2 combines with J gene TRBJ2-5, with TRBD2 identical over 10 bases. The J call may be incorrect, as the DNA end agrees better with TRBJ2-1. CDR1 is SNHLY, CDR2 FYNNEI, per germline. This CDR3 has 17 amino acids. The CDR3 sequence: CASSEGLLAGAYNEQFF. CDR3 bases: TGTGCCAGCAGTGAGGGCCTTCTAGCGGGGGCCTACAATGAGCAGTTCTTC.

As DNA, the CDR3 is TGCGCCAGCGGTTCGAGGTTCGGGGAGACCCAGTACTTC. It codes for CASGSRFGETQYF. The chain combines TRBV10-1 with TRBJ2-5; D unclear. The V gene lost 8 bases and the J gene lost 5 bases, with 15 bases spanning the gap. This CDR3 has 13 amino acids. Per the germline V gene, CDR1 is WNHNN and CDR2 is SYGVQD (reference sequence).

V is TRBV10-1 and J is TRBJ2-1, with D possibly matching TRBD2 (6 bases). The CDR3 sequence is 11 residues long. The germline gives CDR1 WNHNN, CDR2 SYGVQD (reference sequence). Trimming removed 10 bases from V and 10 bases from J, with 14 bases in between. DNA for the CDR3: TGCGCCACCAGCCATCTAGCGGAGCAGTTCTTC. Its protein product is CATSHLAEQFF.

This clonotype was counted a few times. The chain combines TRBV20-1 with TRBJ2-1, with 11 positions matching TRBD2. Germline V gene lookup returns CDR1 DFQATT and CDR2 SNEGSKA (reference sequence). V dropped 3 bases and J dropped 4; count of bases not matched to a gene: 8. The CDR3 totals 16 residues. The CDR3 sequence is CSARNVAGGLYNEQFF. In nucleotides, the CDR3 is TGCAGTGCTAGGAACGTAGCGGGGGGGCTTTACAATGAGCAGTTCTTC.

The chain is built from TRBV9 and TRBJ2-1; D gene unclear. The CDR3 is 13 amino acids. CDR1 and CDR2 (germline): SGDLS, YYNGEE. The V gene lost 4 bases and the J gene lost 8 bases, with 13 bases spanning the gap. The chain's CDR3 is CASSYRPADEQFF. The CDR3 DNA sequence: TGTGCCAGCAGCTACCGGCCGGCGGATGAGCAGTTCTTC.

The V gene is TRBV27, the J gene TRBJ2-5, with D unresolved. CDR1 and CDR2 (germline): MNHEY, SMNVEV (reference sequence). V was trimmed by 0 bases and J by 5 bases, leaving 10 bases between them. CDR3 length: 14 amino acids. The DNA for the CDR3 is TGTGCCAGCAGTTTATCGGAACGCCGTGAGACCCAGTACTTC. The encoded protein is CASSLSERRETQYF.

This clonotype has just a few counts. The chain links TRBV3-1 to TRBJ2-1; D is ambiguous. The end of the DNA aligns better with TRBJ2-5, so the J call may be wrong. The germline CDR1 and CDR2 sequences are LGHDT and YNNKEL (reference sequence). The CDR3 is 14 amino acids. CDR3 amino acids: CASTDRGRQETQYF. In DNA, the CDR3 is TGTGCCAGCACAGACCGCGGTAGACAAGAGACCCAGTACTTC.

There are a few counts of this clonotype. This chain connects TRBV20-1 to TRBJ1-5; D is unresolved. This CDR3 spans 12 amino acids. The germline V and J ends were trimmed by 3 bases and 2 bases, with 5 bases remaining between them. CDR1 and CDR2 from the germline V gene are DFQATT and SNEGSKA (reference sequence). The CDR3, as DNA: TGCAGTGCTAGTGGGGGCAATCAGCCCCAGCATTTT. It encodes CSASGGNQPQHF.

The chain recombines TRBV5-5 with TRBJ2-5; unclear D gene. CDR3 length equals 15 residues. Germline V CDR1 and CDR2: SGHKS, YYEKEE (reference sequence). The germline V and J ends were trimmed by 1 base and 1 base, with 11 bases remaining between them. CDR3 residues: CASSLLGRPQETQYF. The CDR3 DNA reads TGTGCCAGCAGCTTGTTGGGCAGGCCCCAAGAGACCCAGTACTTC. The variable domain in full, completed from reference TRBV5-5 and TRBJ2-5, reads DAGVTQSPTHLIKTRGQQVTLRCSPISGHKSVSWYQQVLGQGPQFIFQYYEKEERGRGNFPDRFSARQFPNYSSELNVNALLLGDSALYLCASSLLGRPQETQYFGPGTRLLVL.

This chain joins TRBV3-1 and TRBJ2-7; the match to TRBD2 covers 11 bases. Germline V gene lookup returns CDR1 LGHDT and CDR2 YNNKEL (reference sequence). Trimming at V came to 0 bases and at J to 2 bases, leaving 6 bases not matched to a gene. CDR3 length: 17 amino acids. The CDR3 reads CASSQEGLAGYPYEQYF. The CDR3 region has the DNA TGTGCCAGCAGCCAAGAAGGACTAGCGGGCTACCCCTACGAGCAGTACTTC.

The chain uses TRBV18 and TRBJ1-6; D ambiguous. Germline V gene lookup returns CDR1 KGHSH and CDR2 LQKENI. The CDR3 is made up of 16 amino acids. Trimming stripped 0 bases from V and 2 bases from J, with 8 bases between. As DNA, the CDR3 is TGTGCCAGCTCACCACCGACCGGTACCTATAATTCACCCCTCCACTTT. Protein sequence: CASSPPTGTYNSPLHF.

This clonotype was picked up one time. V is TRBV29-1 and J is TRBJ2-1; 10 bases line up with TRBD2. Judging by the DNA end, TRBJ2-5 fits better; the J call may be wrong. There are 13 residues in the CDR3. Looked up from germline, CDR1 is SQVTM and CDR2 is ANQGSEA. The CDR3 region has the DNA TGCAGCGTCCTAACTAGCGGGGTGGAGACCCAGTACTTC. It translates to CSVLTSGVETQYF.

The chain has TRBV28 and TRBJ1-4; D possibly corresponds to TRBD1 (6 bases). This CDR3 spans 15 amino acids. V was shortened by 5 bases and J by 5 bases, with 15 bases between the two germline ends. The germline V gene encodes CDR1 MDHEN and CDR2 SYDVKM. The CDR3 DNA follows: TGTGCCAGCAGTCTAACAGGGCCCGGAAATGAAAAACTGTTTTTT. Translation gives CASSLTGPGNEKLFF.

This clonotype was counted a few times. The rearrangement joins TRBV19 to TRBJ2-4; 14 bases agree with TRBD2. Losses at the gene ends were 4 bases for V and 3 bases for J; bases not matched to a gene: 17. The CDR3 length is 21 residues. In germline, CDR1 is LNHDA, CDR2 SQIVND (reference sequence). CDR3 nucleotide sequence: TGTGCCAGTAGTAAAACACGCACGGGACTAGCGGGAGATGGAGGCAAAAACATTCAGTACTTC. It is translated as CASSKTRTGLAGDGGKNIQYF. The whole variable domain, remainder taken from reference TRBV19 and TRBJ2-4, is DGGITQSPKYLFRKEGQNVTLSCEQNLNHDAMYWYRQDPGQGLRLIYYSQIVNDFQKGDIAEGYSVSREKKESFPLTVTSAQKNPTAFYLCASSKTRTGLAGDGGKNIQYFGAGTRLSVL.

This chain links TRBV3-1 with TRBJ2-5, with D hard to call. The DNA end favors TRBJ2-1, so the J call may be wrong. There are 17 residues in the CDR3. The germline gives CDR1 LGHDT, CDR2 YNNKEL (reference sequence). Here the CDR3 reads CASSQVRRPAGYNEQFF. DNA of the CDR3: TGTGCCAGCAGCCAAGTACGCAGGCCGGCCGGTTACAATGAGCAGTTCTTC.

The chain recombines TRBV2 with TRBJ1-1; no clear D gene. Trimming stripped 0 bases from V and 2 bases from J, with 13 bases between. Germline V CDR1 and CDR2: SNHLY, FYNNEI. The CDR3 consists of 16 residues. The CDR3 is CASSEALYSLNTEAFF. The CDR3 DNA follows: TGTGCCAGCAGTGAAGCGCTTTACAGCCTCAACACTGAAGCTTTCTTT.

The J gene is TRBJ2-3, the V gene TRBV12-3 or TRBV12-4; D possibly corresponds to TRBD2 (5 bases). Trimming shortened V by 3 bases and J by 6 bases, and 13 bases separated the two germline ends. CDR3 length equals 14 residues. The CDR3 sequence: CASSLSTRVDTQYF. CDR3 DNA: TGTGCCAGCAGTTTGTCCACGCGGGTGGATACGCAGTATTTT.

This sequence joins TRBV5-1 and TRBJ1-4; the match to TRBD1 covers 8 bases. The CDR3 covers 14 residues. V shed 8 bases, J shed 7 bases, and the junction held 10 bases outside the gene matches. The V gene's germline CDR1 is SGHRS and CDR2 YFSETQ. The CDR3, as DNA: TGCGCCAGTAGCCCGGGACAGGCCTCTGAAAAACTGTTTTTT. Its protein is CASSPGQASEKLFF.

Worth noting for this clonotype: Mismatch with germline at one junction end may stem from a read error. This chain joins TRBV29-1 and TRBJ2-1; D not certain. Germline CDR1 is SQVTM and CDR2 is ANQGSEA. This CDR3 is built from 14 residues. The CDR3: CSVELGPLTYEQCF. As DNA, the CDR3 is TGCAGCGTGGAGCTCGGGCCACTAACCTACGAGCAGTGCTTC.

The chain has TRBV24-1 and TRBJ2-1, with TRBD2 matching 13 bases. The germline gives CDR1 KGHDR, CDR2 SFDVKD. The length of the CDR3 is 15 residues. The V gene end was trimmed by 3 bases and the J gene end by 7 bases; junction bases not matched to a gene: 2. This CDR3 reads CATSDTSGGANEQFF. CDR3 coding DNA: TGTGCCACCAGTGATACTAGCGGGGGGGCGAATGAGCAGTTCTTC.

The chain recombines TRBV12-3 or TRBV12-4 with TRBJ2-1; weak D call: TRBD2 (5 bases). V lost 5 bases, J lost 5 bases, and 13 bases lay in between. This CDR3 has 14 amino acids. CDR3 sequence: CASSRTVGDNEQFF. In nucleotides, the CDR3 is TGTGCCAGCAGTCGTACGGTGGGAGACAATGAGCAGTTCTTC.

This rearrangement joins TRBV6-1 to TRBJ2-1; D call uncertain. This CDR3 region has 16 residues. V was clipped by 4 bases and J by 3 bases, with 16 bases between them. Germline V lookup: CDR1 MNHNS, CDR2 SASEGT. This CDR3 reads CASSGALTNYYNEQFF. Written as DNA, the CDR3 is TGTGCCAGCAGTGGGGCCTTGACGAACTACTACAATGAGCAGTTCTTC.

This sequence joins TRBV2 and TRBJ1-4, with D possibly matching TRBD1 (5 bases). Trimming removed 0 bases from V and 10 bases from J, with 9 bases in between. The CDR3 covers 13 residues. Germline V lookup: CDR1 SNHLY, CDR2 FYNNEI. In DNA, the CDR3 is TGTGCCAGCAGTGAAGCAGGGGCCCGAAAACTGTTTTTT. It translates to CASSEAGARKLFF. Full variable domain (remainder filled in from reference TRBV2 and TRBJ1-4): EPEVTQTPSHQVTQMGQEVILRCVPISNHLYFYWYRQILGQKVEFLVSFYNNEISEKSEIFDDQFSVERPDGSNFTLKIRSTKLEDSAMYFCASSEAGARKLFFGSGTQLSVL.